This TCR beta chain was obtained from a study of blood T cells in healthy people across ages. As for the study in general: Capture by template switching was about one barcoded beta molecule per two T cells.

Concerning this clonotype itself: The target antigen is unknown. Given a much more abundant clone one base away, this may be a read error.

Trimming cost V 3 bases and J 4 bases; bases outside gene matches: 4. Looked up from germline, CDR1 is KGHDR and CDR2 is SFDVKD. This CDR3 region has 15 residues. Overall study findings and caveats: Whereas aged donors had fewer naive CD4+ cells, long-lived donors had more of them and higher diversity.

Together with a sample-barcoded 5' primer, a J-beta primer mix was included in a second PCR lasting roughly 6 to 12 cycles. Each TCR beta cDNA got a 12-nucleotide random molecular identifier. TCRdb re-called the 5' RACE reads through MiXCR, storing one row per CDR3 protein. The sample contains hundreds of thousands of distinct CDR3 sequences, roughly 30% of which appear only once. The V call is TRBV24-1, the J call TRBJ1-4; TRBD1 aligns across 7 bases. This clonotype originated in a woman older than 75 in good health. Sequencing input: blood. The CDR3 DNA reads as TGTGCCACCAGTGATGGACAGGCCAGTAATGAAAAACTGTTTTTT. Its translation is CATSDGQASNEKLFF.